The clone carrying this T cell receptor beta chain is medium-sized. Its matching antigen is unknown. Study-level points and caveats: Larger-cohort validation covered only one TCR beta V-J rearrangement. Tumor-infiltrating Treg TCR alpha and beta sequences overlapped most with tumor naive CD4+ T cells, then blood naive.

Semi-nested PCR with Nested Universal Primer A followed constant-region reverse priming of full-length variable regions. One entry per CDR3 protein, called by TCRdb with MiXCR from the 5' RACE reads. The data contain around 29,000 distinct CDR3 sequences, about 25% of them singletons. Germline V CDR1 and CDR2: SQVTM, ANQGSEA. This CDR3 is built from 13 residues. The junction had 5 bases not matched to a gene; V was cut back by 3 bases and J by 3 bases. Naive CD4+ cells had CD25+ Tregs removed. The sequence derives from a female donor with breast cancer. The sample was naive CD4+ T cells sorted from a lymph node. Subset meaning: naive CD4+ T cells, CD4+CD45RA+CD25-. The chain employs TRBV29-1 and TRBJ2-7, with 7 bases lining up with TRBD1. CDR3 protein: CSVEVAGGYEQYF. The CDR3 bases are TGCAGCGTTGAGGTAGCAGGGGGCTACGAGCAGTACTTC.